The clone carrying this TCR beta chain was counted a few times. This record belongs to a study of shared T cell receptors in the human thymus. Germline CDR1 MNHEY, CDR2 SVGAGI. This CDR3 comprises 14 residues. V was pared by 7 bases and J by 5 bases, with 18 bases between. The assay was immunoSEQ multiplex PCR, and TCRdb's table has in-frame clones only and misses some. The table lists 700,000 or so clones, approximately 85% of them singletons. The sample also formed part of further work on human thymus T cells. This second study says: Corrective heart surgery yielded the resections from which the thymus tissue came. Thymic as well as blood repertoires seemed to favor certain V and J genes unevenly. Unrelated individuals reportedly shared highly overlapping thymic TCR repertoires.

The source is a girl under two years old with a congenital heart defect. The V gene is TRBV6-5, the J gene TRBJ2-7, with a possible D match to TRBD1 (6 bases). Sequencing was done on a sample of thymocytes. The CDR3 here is CASTIDRRSHEQYF. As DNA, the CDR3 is TGTGCCAGCACCATAGACAGGAGGAGCCACGAGCAGTACTTC.